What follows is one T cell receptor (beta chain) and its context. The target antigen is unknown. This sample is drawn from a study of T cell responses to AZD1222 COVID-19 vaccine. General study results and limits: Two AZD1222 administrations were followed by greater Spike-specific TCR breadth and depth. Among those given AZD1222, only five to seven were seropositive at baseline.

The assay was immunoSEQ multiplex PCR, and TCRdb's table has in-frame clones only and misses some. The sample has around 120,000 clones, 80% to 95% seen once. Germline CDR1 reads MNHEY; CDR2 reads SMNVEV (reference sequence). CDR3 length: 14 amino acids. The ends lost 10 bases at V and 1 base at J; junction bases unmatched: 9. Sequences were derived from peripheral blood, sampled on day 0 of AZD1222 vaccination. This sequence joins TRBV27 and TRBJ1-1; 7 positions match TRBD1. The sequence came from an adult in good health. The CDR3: CATRTGPKNTEAFF. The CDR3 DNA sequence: TGTGCCACCCGGACAGGCCCTAAGAACACTGAAGCTTTCTTT.